Described below is a single T cell receptor beta chain sequence and its context. Its antigen is not yet known. No per-base quality is available; no much larger clone lies one base away. Patients with hyperthyroidism were aged 18 to 65 years, had been newly diagnosed, and had a disease duration of less than 2 months. Patients with other autoimmune diseases, uncontrolled infections, pregnancy or lactation were excluded. Clinical symptoms, serum thyroxine, TRAb, thyroid ultrasound and orbital computed tomography formed the basis of the diagnosis. Total RNA was extracted using Trizol reagent, and RNA quality was checked on an Agilent 2100 Bioanalyzer. The data are from a study of Graves' ophthalmopathy and Graves' hyperthyroidism (dated by TCRdb to the late 2010s). In terms of the full investigation: Hyperthyroidism was defined as stable when no progression to ophthalmopathy occurred within 18 months of follow-up. To explore V-J signatures distinguishing ophthalmopathy from hyperthyroidism, a discovery set of roughly 98 patients (43 ophthalmopathy, 57 stable hyperthyroidism) was enrolled. TCR beta repertoire signatures were used to distinguish Graves' ophthalmopathy from Graves' hyperthyroidism and to predict progression to ophthalmopathy. In roughly 6 hyperthyroidism patients, T-cell repertoires of thyroid tissue and blood were compared. After sampling, hyperthyroidism patients received methimazole starting at 30 mg daily, and ophthalmopathy patients received high-dose intravenous methylprednisolone. In total, 135 blood samples were TCR-sequenced: around 42 ophthalmopathy, roughly 80 hyperthyroidism and 17 hyperthyroidism-to-ophthalmopathy patients. The independent validation cohort included around 19 hyperthyroidism patients plus 17 patients who later progressed from hyperthyroidism to ophthalmopathy. General study outcomes and caveats: In validation, the model predicted ophthalmopathy progression with nearly 71% sensitivity and around 72% specificity; 12 predicted patients were CT-confirmed with GO in a median of around 6 months. Sample size was not predetermined statistically, and investigators were not blinded to group allocation. In cross-validation, the 13-signature model distinguished ophthalmopathy from stable hyperthyroidism with nearly 90% sensitivity and roughly 81% specificity, and in the test set the corresponding values were roughly 78% and 74%. Most expanded thyroid clonotypes with a frequency above 0.001 also appeared in blood, which suggests that blood repertoires may reflect the immune response in the thyroid.

For repertoire sequencing, TCR beta CDR3 regions were amplified from RNA transcripts. A first-round RT-PCR used HTBI primers with the Qiagen OneStep RT-PCR kit, followed by a second-round multiplex PCR, size selection and purification. Libraries were sequenced on an Illumina HiSeq2000 using paired-end 100 bp reads. From the authors' description of their analysis: SOAPnuke was used to process the reads, throwing out any read that had adapters, had uncalled bases, had a mean Phred below 15, or lacked an exact constant-primer or identifier match. COPE v1.2.5 was used to merge high-quality paired reads. Each unique nucleotide sequence was defined as a clonotype, and clonotypes were aligned to IMGT TRB V, D and J references with MiTCR v1.1. The analysis was limited to V-J combinations with a frequency above 0.0001, which together covered 99% to 99.2% of the repertoires. For each V-J combination, a TCR clonal expansion and chaos score was defined as F50 clonal expansion divided by the chaos observed in the TCRdist matrix. Features were reduced by Welch's t-statistics and random forest to approximately 12 V-J combinations, which fed a naive Bayes classifier. The Morisita-Horn index was used to measure how similar the thyroid and blood repertoires were. Using fastp trimming at Q25 and MiXCR clonotype assembly, TCRdb reanalyzed the public sequencing data and kept in-frame beta chains. One record per CDR3 amino acid sequence lists the most common genes and DNA. The V and J calls and clone size are TCRdb's, not the authors'. Here the sample has a few hundred thousand distinct CDR3 sequences; 35% to 40% occur a single time. 3.5% to 4.5% of the sample is in the top ten clones.

From the cysteine through the phenylalanine, the CDR3 covers 14 amino acids. The kept DNA is CDR3 alone, 42 bases in frame from the first base. The germline V gene supplies CDR1 SGDLS and CDR2 YYNGEE. V drops 3 bases and J drops 3 bases, leaving 12 bases in between. This clonotype originated in an adult man with Graves' hyperthyroidism. Sequenced sample: peripheral blood or thyroid tissue (not recorded which). The V and J genes are TRBV9 and TRBJ1-2, and possibly TRBD1, on 5 matching bases. In nucleotides, the sequence is TGTGCCAGCAGCGGACCCCTGGGGGACTATGGCTACACCTTC. This sequence encodes CASSGPLGDYGYTF.